The sequence of this TCR beta chain was determined in a study of blood T cell repertoires in COVID-19. Across the whole study: PBMCs, B-cell-depleted T cells, or T cells were the source of the cDNA or gDNA that made up the material.

Participant age was roughly 18 to 89 years, and participants resided in 20 to 30 US areas. Clinical histories supplied by participants themselves formed the basis of cohort assignment. Germline V gene lookup returns CDR1 KGHSH and CDR2 LQKENI. J gave up 4 bases and V 0 bases, and 4 bases lay outside the gene matches. CDR3 length: 15 amino acids. Data came from immunoSEQ multiplex PCR; TCRdb stores just in-frame clones and leaves some out. This table has about 270,000 clones, about 87% appearing once. The material sequenced was PBMCs or T cells enriched from blood (not recorded which). This clonotype originated in a woman in her forties or fifties who had recovered from COVID-19. V usage is TRBV18 and J usage is TRBJ1-1, with 8 bases aligning to TRBD1. The CDR3 sequence: CASSPPTGVSTEAFF. CDR3 in DNA: TGTGCCAGCTCACCACCGACAGGGGTTTCCACTGAAGCTTTCTTT. The full variable domain, with the rest looked up from reference TRBV18 and TRBJ1-1, is NAGVMQNPRHLVRRRGQEARLRCSPMKGHSHVYWYRQLPEEGLKFMVYLQKENIIDESGMPKERFSAEFPKEGPSILRIQQVVRGDSAAYFCASSPPTGVSTEAFFGQGTRLTVV.